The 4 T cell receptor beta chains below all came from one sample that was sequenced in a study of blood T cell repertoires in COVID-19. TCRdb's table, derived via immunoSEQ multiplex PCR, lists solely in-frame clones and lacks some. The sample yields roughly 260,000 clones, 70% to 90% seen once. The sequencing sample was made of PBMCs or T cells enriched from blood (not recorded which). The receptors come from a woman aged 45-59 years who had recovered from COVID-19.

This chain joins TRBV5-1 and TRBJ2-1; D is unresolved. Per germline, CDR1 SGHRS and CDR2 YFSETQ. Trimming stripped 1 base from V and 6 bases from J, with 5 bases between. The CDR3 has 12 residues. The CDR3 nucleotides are TGCGCCAGCAGCTTGTCACTCAATGAGCAGTTCTTC. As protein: CASSLSLNEQFF.

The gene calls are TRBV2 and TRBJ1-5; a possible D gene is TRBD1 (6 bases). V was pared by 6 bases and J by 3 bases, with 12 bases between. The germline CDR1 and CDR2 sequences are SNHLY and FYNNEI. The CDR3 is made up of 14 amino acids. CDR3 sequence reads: CASRRTASNQPQHF. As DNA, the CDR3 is TGTGCCAGCAGGAGGACAGCCTCCAATCAGCCCCAGCATTTT.

CDR3 amino acids: CASRSHSTDTQYF. In DNA, the CDR3 is TGTGCCAGCAGGTCACACAGCACAGATACGCAGTATTTT. The chain employs TRBV12-3 or TRBV12-4 and TRBJ2-3; D not certain. V was cut by 6 bases and J by 0 bases, with 7 bases left in between. CDR3 length: 13 residues.

Here the CDR3 reads CARMGSTDTQYF. The DNA for the CDR3 is TGTGCCAGGATGGGCTCCACAGATACGCAGTATTTT. This chain links TRBV7-9 with TRBJ2-3, with D uncertain. V lost 9 bases and J 2 bases, leaving 9 bases between the germline ends. The germline gives CDR1 SEHNR, CDR2 FQNEAQ (reference sequence). The CDR3 contains 12 residues.